The subject of this entry is one TCR beta chain. The entry originates in a study of preoperative IRX-2 immunotherapy in early breast cancer. From germline, CDR1 is SGHRS and CDR2 YFSETQ. V was trimmed by 4 bases and J by 4 bases, leaving 13 bases between them. The CDR3 is 14 amino acids. Documented treatment: preoperative locoregional IRX-2 cytokine immunotherapy. Samples came from a phase Ib trial of preoperative locoregional IRX-2 cytokine immunotherapy. The data were produced by immunoSEQ multiplex PCR, yet TCRdb's version contains in-frame clones alone and is incomplete. The sample contains 28,000 or so clones, nearly 90% of which appear only once.

This chain connects TRBV5-1 to TRBJ2-3; possibly TRBD1 for D (5 bases). This receptor was obtained from a human donor with breast cancer. Sampling was performed from a patient treated with IRX-2 immunotherapy. This CDR3 reads CASSHGQGADTQYF. The CDR3 nucleotides read TGCGCCAGCAGCCACGGCCAGGGCGCAGATACGCAGTATTTT.